The 23 T cell receptor beta chains below all came from one sample that was sequenced in a study of blood T cell repertoires in COVID-19. This table comes from immunoSEQ multiplex PCR, and its TCRdb copy is limited to in-frame clones, with some not included. Of 90,000 to 120,000 clones in the sample, just over 85% were seen once. Input material: PBMCs or T cells enriched from blood (not recorded which). The receptors here all came from a woman between 45 and 65 years old who had recovered from COVID-19.

The gene calls are TRBV3-1 (or the pseudogene TRBV3-2) and TRBJ1-5; D ambiguous. In germline, CDR1 is LGHDT, CDR2 YNNKEL (reference sequence). This CDR3 has 12 amino acids. Deletions cut 4 bases from V and 9 bases from J, with 10 bases between. The CDR3 loop is CASSPYPGPQHF. As DNA, the CDR3 is TGTGCCAGCAGCCCCTACCCAGGGCCCCAGCATTTT.

The gene calls are TRBV5-3 and TRBJ2-1; TRBD2 matches at 8 bases. TRBV5-3 is annotated as an ORF whose role is uncertain. Trimming removed 5 bases from V and 3 bases from J; junction bases left unmatched: 4. The CDR3 totals 14 residues. The DNA of the CDR3 is TGTGCCAGAAGAATGGCGGGAGGCTACAATGAGCAGTTCTTC. Its protein product is CARRMAGGYNEQFF.

The J gene is TRBJ1-1, the V gene TRBV27, with D maybe TRBD1 (6 bases). The germline V gene encodes CDR1 MNHEY and CDR2 SMNVEV (reference sequence). This CDR3 is 23 amino acids long. V was clipped by 7 bases and J by 1 base, with 40 bases between them. This CDR3 is CASMPMNYRVGSGPPLPNTEAFF. In nucleotides, the CDR3 is TGTGCCAGCATGCCCATGAATTACAGGGTTGGGAGTGGGCCCCCTTTACCGAACACTGAAGCTTTCTTT.

This clone was observed a handful of times. V and J are TRBV27 and TRBJ1-6; the D gene is possibly TRBD1 (6 bases). This CDR3 spans 15 amino acids. V was pared by 3 bases and J by 7 bases, with 13 bases between. Germline V gives CDR1 MNHEY, CDR2 SMNVEV (reference sequence). DNA of the CDR3: TGTGCCAGCAGTTTGCTGGCGGACAGCAATTCACCCCTCCACTTT. Its protein product is CASSLLADSNSPLHF.

The table lists this clone with many counts. The chain carries TRBV9 and TRBJ1-1, with 9 bases identical to TRBD1. Germline V gene lookup returns CDR1 SGDLS and CDR2 YYNGEE. V was pared by 1 base and J by 5 bases, with 9 bases of the junction left unmatched. The CDR3 has 16 residues. CDR3 nucleotides: TGTGCCAGCAGCGTATCCGGGACAGGGCCGGGTACTGAAGCTTTCTTT. Its translation: CASSVSGTGPGTEAFF.

The rearrangement uses TRBV20-1 and TRBJ1-4, with D maybe TRBD1 (6 bases). Germline loops: CDR1 DFQATT, CDR2 SNEGSKA (reference sequence). This CDR3 is 14 amino acids long. The V gene lost 3 bases and the J gene lost 5 bases, with 13 bases spanning the gap. DNA of the CDR3: TGCAGTGCTAGTGGGGCAGGGGCGAATGAAAAACTGTTTTTT. Its translation: CSASGAGANEKLFF.

This chain links TRBV5-6 with TRBJ1-4; D gene unclear. The CDR3 runs 16 residues. Trimming removed 4 bases from V and 6 bases from J, with 19 bases in between. Germline values: CDR1 SGHDT, CDR2 YYEEEE. This CDR3 reads CASSILSGSGDEKLFF. For the CDR3, the DNA is TGTGCCAGCAGCATTCTGTCGGGGTCGGGTGATGAAAAACTGTTTTTT.

The V gene is TRBV5-4, the J gene TRBJ1-2; 7 nucleotides agree with TRBD1. CDR1 is SGHNT and CDR2 is YYREEE in the germline V gene (reference sequence). V was pared by 1 base and J by 4 bases, with 1 base of the junction left unmatched. The CDR3 consists of 13 residues. The CDR3 DNA is TGTGCCAGCAGCTTGCAGGGGGGCTATGGCTACACCTTC. This encodes CASSLQGGYGYTF. Full variable domain (missing parts from reference TRBV5-4 and TRBJ1-2): ETGVTQSPTHLIKTRGQQVTLRCSSQSGHNTVSWYQQALGQGPQFIFQYYREEENGRGNFPPRFSGLQFPNYSSELNVNALELDDSALYLCASSLQGGYGYTFGSGTRLTVV.

Here the CDR3 reads CASSLVDRGSSSYNSPLHF. CDR3 nucleotide sequence: TGCGCCAGCAGCTTGGTGGACAGGGGCTCGAGCTCCTATAATTCACCCCTCCACTTT. The chain is built from TRBV5-1 and TRBJ1-6; TRBD1 aligns across 9 bases. The CDR3 totals 19 residues. The V gene end was trimmed by 0 bases and the J gene end by 0 bases; junction bases not matched to a gene: 7. Germline-derived CDR1 and CDR2 are SGHRS and YFSETQ.

The chain is built from TRBV11-2 and TRBJ2-1, with D perhaps TRBD2 (6 bases). Germline CDR1 and CDR2: SGHAT and FQNNGV. The length of the CDR3 is 13 residues. Trimming left V 4 bases short and J 2 bases short, with 6 bases between. CDR3 bases: TGTGCCAGCAGCTCGGGGGCCTACAATGAGCAGTTCTTC. It yields the protein CASSSGAYNEQFF.

The CDR3 protein is CASSLTGWTEAFF. The CDR3 coding sequence is TGTGCCAGCAGTTTGACAGGGTGGACTGAAGCTTTCTTT. V gene TRBV6-5 combines with J gene TRBJ1-1, with 7 nucleotides matching TRBD1. Trimming took 4 bases from V and 5 from J; bases not matched to a gene: 4. The CDR3 runs 13 residues. Germline V lookup: CDR1 MNHEY, CDR2 SVGAGI.

The genes are TRBV23-1 and TRBJ1-5; 10 bases fit TRBD1. TRBV23-1 belongs to the ORF category, with a function that is uncertain. V lost 1 base, J lost 0 bases, and 12 bases stayed unmatched. This CDR3 is built from 20 residues. CDR3 residues: CASSQWVPDRGHDSNQPQHF. The CDR3 coding sequence is TGCGCCAGCAGTCAATGGGTCCCCGACAGGGGGCATGATAGCAATCAGCCCCAGCATTTT.

The rearrangement links TRBV3-1 (or the pseudogene TRBV3-2) to TRBJ2-3; 10 bases are shared with TRBD2. V shed 5 bases and J 3 bases; nucleotides not matched to a gene: 8. CDR1 is LGHDT and CDR2 is YNNKEL in the germline V gene (reference sequence). This CDR3 is 16 amino acids long. CDR3 nucleotides: TGTGCCAGCAGCGAGCGGGGGGGCCTGGTAACAGATACGCAGTATTTT. Translated: CASSERGGLVTDTQYF.

The chain has TRBV19 and TRBJ2-2; 7 positions agree with TRBD1. V was clipped by 5 bases and J by 4 bases; unmatched bases: 16. Germline assignment: CDR1 LNHDA and CDR2 SQIVND (reference sequence). The CDR3 contains 18 residues. This CDR3 reads CASSFGRKPTGSTGELFF. DNA for the CDR3: TGTGCCAGTAGTTTCGGGCGAAAACCGACAGGGTCCACCGGGGAGCTGTTTTTT. Variable domain in full (rest from reference TRBV19 and TRBJ2-2): DGGITQSPKYLFRKEGQNVTLSCEQNLNHDAMYWYRQDPGQGLRLIYYSQIVNDFQKGDIAEGYSVSREKKESFPLTVTSAQKNPTAFYLCASSFGRKPTGSTGELFFGEGSRLTVL.

This clone was observed at least ten times. V usage is TRBV6-5 and J usage is TRBJ1-1, with 8 bases identical to TRBD1. The CDR3 is made up of 14 amino acids. CDR1 MNHEY and CDR2 SVGAGI come from the germline V gene. The junction had 2 bases not matched to a gene; V was cut back by 4 bases and J by 1 base. CDR3 DNA sequence: TGTGCCAGCAGTTTGGGGACAGGGAACACTGAAGCTTTCTTT. This sequence encodes CASSLGTGNTEAFF.

The rearrangement uses TRBV28 and TRBJ1-6, with 9 positions matching TRBD1. V lost 1 base, J lost 8 bases, and 6 bases stayed unmatched. CDR3 length: 16 residues. CDR1 MDHEN and CDR2 SYDVKM come from the germline V gene. CDR3 loop: CASSLSGTGHHSPLHF. In DNA, the CDR3 is TGTGCCAGCAGTTTATCGGGGACAGGGCATCATTCACCCCTCCACTTT.

The chain joins TRBV28 to TRBJ1-2; D perhaps matches TRBD1 (5 bases). The V end lost 2 bases, the J end lost 6 bases, and 10 bases lay between the germline ends. Germline V CDR1 and CDR2: MDHEN, SYDVKM. The CDR3 loop spans 13 amino acids. The CDR3 bases are TGTGCCAGCAGTTTAATGGGGCAGGATGGCTACACCTTC. This encodes CASSLMGQDGYTF.

The rearrangement links TRBV19 to TRBJ2-5, with TRBD2 matching over 15 bases. Per the germline V gene, CDR1 is LNHDA and CDR2 is SQIVND (reference sequence). V lost 5 bases, J lost 4 bases, and 8 bases stayed unmatched. The CDR3 is made up of 17 amino acids. This CDR3 is CASSLPWGLAGGETQYF. CDR3 in DNA: TGTGCCAGTAGTCTCCCCTGGGGACTAGCGGGGGGAGAGACCCAGTACTTC.

This rearrangement joins TRBV11-2 to TRBJ2-1; 13 bases align to TRBD2. The CDR3 totals 17 residues. CDR1 is SGHAT and CDR2 is FQNNGV in the germline V gene. V was clipped by 3 bases and J by 4 bases; unmatched bases: 6. DNA of the CDR3: TGTGCCAGCAGCTTCACTAGCGGGGGGGCTACTTACAATGAGCAGTTCTTC. It yields the protein CASSFTSGGATYNEQFF.

This clone was detected only a few times. The J gene is TRBJ1-1, the V gene TRBV12-3 or TRBV12-4; tentatively, D is TRBD1 (5 bases). The ends were cut back, 1 base at V and 5 bases at J, with 8 bases in the middle. The CDR3 is 13 residues long. CDR3 sequence: CASSLGGGTEAFF. CDR3 nucleotide sequence: TGTGCCAGCAGTTTAGGCGGGGGGACTGAAGCTTTCTTT.

The chain carries TRBV7-2 and TRBJ2-3; maybe TRBD2 (5 bases). From germline, CDR1 is SGHTA and CDR2 FQGNSA. V lost 2 bases and J 3 bases, leaving 12 bases between the germline ends. The CDR3 loop spans 15 amino acids. The chain's CDR3 is CASSLIGRGTDTQYF. In DNA form, the CDR3 reads TGTGCCAGCAGCTTAATTGGGCGCGGGACAGATACGCAGTATTTT.

The rearrangement uses TRBV6-5 and TRBJ2-7; TRBD2 agrees at 11 bases. In germline, CDR1 is MNHEY, CDR2 SVGAGI. Germline trimming cut 5 bases from V and 6 bases from J; bases unmatched to any gene: 9. The CDR3 runs 15 residues. Here the CDR3 DNA reads TGTGCCAGCAGTAAACCGGGAACTAGCGGGAGCGAGCAGTACTTC. Translated: CASSKPGTSGSEQYF.

The rearrangement joins TRBV10-2 to TRBJ2-2; possibly TRBD1 for D (5 bases). The CDR3 sequence is 14 residues long. Trimming removed 7 bases at V and 0 bases at J, with 9 bases between. Germline CDR1 reads WSHSY; CDR2 reads SAAADI. In DNA, the CDR3 is TGCGCCAGCACGAGACAGACGAACACCGGGGAGCTGTTTTTT. Translating it yields CASTRQTNTGELFF.